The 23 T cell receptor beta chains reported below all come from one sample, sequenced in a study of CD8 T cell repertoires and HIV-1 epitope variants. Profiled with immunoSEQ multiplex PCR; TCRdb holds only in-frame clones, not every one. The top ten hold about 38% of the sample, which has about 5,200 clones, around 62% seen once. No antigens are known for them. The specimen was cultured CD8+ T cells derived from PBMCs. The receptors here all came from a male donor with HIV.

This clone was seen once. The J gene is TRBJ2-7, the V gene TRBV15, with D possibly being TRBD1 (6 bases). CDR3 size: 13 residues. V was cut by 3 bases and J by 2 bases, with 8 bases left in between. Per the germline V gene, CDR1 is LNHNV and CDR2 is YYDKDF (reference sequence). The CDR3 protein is CATSRTGAYEQYF. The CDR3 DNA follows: TGTGCCACCAGCAGGACAGGTGCCTACGAGCAGTACTTC.

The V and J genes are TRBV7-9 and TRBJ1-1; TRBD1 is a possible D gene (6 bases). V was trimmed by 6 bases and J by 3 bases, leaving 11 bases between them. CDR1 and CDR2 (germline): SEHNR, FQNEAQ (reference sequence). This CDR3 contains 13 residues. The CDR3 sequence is CASRPGQYTEAFF. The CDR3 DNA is TGTGCCAGCAGACCCGGACAGTACACTGAAGCTTTCTTT.

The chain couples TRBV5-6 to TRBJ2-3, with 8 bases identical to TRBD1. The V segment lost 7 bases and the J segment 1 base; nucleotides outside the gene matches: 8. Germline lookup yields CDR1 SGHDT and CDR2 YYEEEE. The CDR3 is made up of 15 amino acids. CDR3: CASFGAGGGTDTQYF. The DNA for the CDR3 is TGTGCCAGCTTCGGGGCAGGGGGCGGCACAGATACGCAGTATTTT.

The DNA of the CDR3 is TGTGCCAGCAGCGGTAAGACGCAGGGGATTAATAGCAATCAGCCCCAGCATTTT. Translated, it gives CASSGKTQGINSNQPQHF. The chain links TRBV21-1 to TRBJ1-5; TRBD1 was called by the table and not checked on the DNA. TRBV21-1 is noted as a pseudogene. The CDR3 sequence is 18 residues long.

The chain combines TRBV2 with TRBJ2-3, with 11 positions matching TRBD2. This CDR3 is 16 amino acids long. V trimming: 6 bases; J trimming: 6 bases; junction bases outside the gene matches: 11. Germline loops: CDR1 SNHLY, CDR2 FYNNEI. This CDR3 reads CASSDGTSGEGDTQYF. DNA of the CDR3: TGTGCCAGCAGCGACGGGACTAGCGGCGAGGGGGATACGCAGTATTTT.

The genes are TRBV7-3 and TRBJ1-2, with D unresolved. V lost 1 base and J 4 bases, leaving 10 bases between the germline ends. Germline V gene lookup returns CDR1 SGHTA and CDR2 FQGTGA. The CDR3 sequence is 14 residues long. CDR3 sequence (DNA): TGTGCCAGCAGCTTAAGCGAAAACAGCTATGGCTACACCTTC. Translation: CASSLSENSYGYTF.

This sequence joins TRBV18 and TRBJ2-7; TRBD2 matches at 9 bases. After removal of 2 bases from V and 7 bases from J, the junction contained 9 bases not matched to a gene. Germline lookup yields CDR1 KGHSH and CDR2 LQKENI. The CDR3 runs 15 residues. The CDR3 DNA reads TGTGCCAGCTCACCAAAGGCGGGAGGGGCCGGGGAGCAGTACTTC. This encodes CASSPKAGGAGEQYF. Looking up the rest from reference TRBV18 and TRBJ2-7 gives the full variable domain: NAGVMQNPRHLVRRRGQEARLRCSPMKGHSHVYWYRQLPEEGLKFMVYLQKENIIDESGMPKERFSAEFPKEGPSILRIQQVVRGDSAAYFCASSPKAGGAGEQYFGPGTRLTVT.

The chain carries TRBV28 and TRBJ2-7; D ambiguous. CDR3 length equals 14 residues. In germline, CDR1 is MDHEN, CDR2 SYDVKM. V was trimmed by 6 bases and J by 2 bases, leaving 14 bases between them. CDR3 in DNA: TGTGCCAGCAGCGAAGCCGGGCCTGCCTACGAGCAGTACTTC. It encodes CASSEAGPAYEQYF.

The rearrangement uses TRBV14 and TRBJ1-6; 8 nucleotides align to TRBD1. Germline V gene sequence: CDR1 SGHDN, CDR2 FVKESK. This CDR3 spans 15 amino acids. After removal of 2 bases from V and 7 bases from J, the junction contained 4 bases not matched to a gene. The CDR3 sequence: CASSQTTGANSPLHF. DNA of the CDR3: TGTGCCAGCAGCCAAACGACAGGGGCGAATTCACCCCTCCACTTT.

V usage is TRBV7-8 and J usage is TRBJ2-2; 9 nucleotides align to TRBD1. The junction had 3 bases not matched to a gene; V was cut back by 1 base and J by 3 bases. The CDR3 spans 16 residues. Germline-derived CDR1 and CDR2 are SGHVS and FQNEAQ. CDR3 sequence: CASSLGTGAHTGELFF. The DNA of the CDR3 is TGTGCCAGCAGCTTAGGGACAGGGGCCCACACCGGGGAGCTGTTTTTT.

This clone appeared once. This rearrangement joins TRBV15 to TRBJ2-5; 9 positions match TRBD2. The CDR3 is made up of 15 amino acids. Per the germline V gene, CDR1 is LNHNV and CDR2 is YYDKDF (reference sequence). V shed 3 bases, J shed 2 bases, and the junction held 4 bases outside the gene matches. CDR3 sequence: CATSSLSGGQETQYF. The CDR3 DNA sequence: TGTGCCACCAGCAGCCTTAGCGGGGGACAAGAGACCCAGTACTTC.

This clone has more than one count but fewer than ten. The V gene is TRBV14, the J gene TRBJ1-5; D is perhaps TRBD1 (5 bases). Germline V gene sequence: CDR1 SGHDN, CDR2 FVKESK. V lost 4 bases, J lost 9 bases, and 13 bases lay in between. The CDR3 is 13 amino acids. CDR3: CASSPTGGAPQHF. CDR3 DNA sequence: TGTGCCAGCAGCCCAACGGGTGGGGCGCCCCAGCATTTT.

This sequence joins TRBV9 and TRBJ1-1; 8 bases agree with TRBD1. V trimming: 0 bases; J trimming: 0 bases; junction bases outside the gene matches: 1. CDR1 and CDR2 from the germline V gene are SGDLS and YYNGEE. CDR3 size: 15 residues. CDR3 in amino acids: CASSVGGQVNTEAFF. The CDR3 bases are TGTGCCAGCAGCGTAGGGGGACAGGTGAACACTGAAGCTTTCTTT.

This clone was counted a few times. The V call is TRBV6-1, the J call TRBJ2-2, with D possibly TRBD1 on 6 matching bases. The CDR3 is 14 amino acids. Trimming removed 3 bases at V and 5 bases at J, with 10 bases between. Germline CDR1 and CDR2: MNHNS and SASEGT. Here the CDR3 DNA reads TGTGCCAGCAGTGACAAGGGGGAGACCGGGGAGCTGTTTTTT. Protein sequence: CASSDKGETGELFF.

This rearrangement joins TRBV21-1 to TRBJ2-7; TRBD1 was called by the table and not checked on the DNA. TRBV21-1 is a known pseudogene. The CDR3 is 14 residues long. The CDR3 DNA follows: TGTGCCAGCAGCGTCGGGACAGGGTTTGCCGAGCAGTACTTC. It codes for CASSVGTGFAEQYF.

CDR3 nucleotide sequence: TGTGCCAGTAGTATGGCTGGGGTGGGAGAGACCCAGTACTTC. Translating gives CASSMAGVGETQYF. V gene TRBV19 combines with J gene TRBJ2-5, with D hard to call. With 3 bases removed from V and 4 bases from J, the gap between germline ends came to 12 bases. Germline CDR1 reads LNHDA; CDR2 reads SQIVND (reference sequence). The CDR3 spans 14 residues.

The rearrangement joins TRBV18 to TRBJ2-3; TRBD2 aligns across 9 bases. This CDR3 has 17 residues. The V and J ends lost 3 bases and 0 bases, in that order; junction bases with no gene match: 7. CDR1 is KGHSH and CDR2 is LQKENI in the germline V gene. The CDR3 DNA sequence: TGTGCCAGCTCACCTTCCCTAGCGGGAACTAGCACAGATACGCAGTATTTT. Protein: CASSPSLAGTSTDTQYF.

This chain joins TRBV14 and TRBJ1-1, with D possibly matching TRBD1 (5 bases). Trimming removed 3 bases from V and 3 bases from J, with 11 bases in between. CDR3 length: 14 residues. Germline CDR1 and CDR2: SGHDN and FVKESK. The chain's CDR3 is CASSHTGGDTEAFF. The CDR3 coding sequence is TGTGCCAGCAGCCATACTGGAGGGGACACTGAAGCTTTCTTT.

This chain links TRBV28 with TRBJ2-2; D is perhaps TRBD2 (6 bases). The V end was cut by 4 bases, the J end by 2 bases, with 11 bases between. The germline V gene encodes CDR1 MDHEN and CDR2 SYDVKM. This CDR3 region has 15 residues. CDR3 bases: TGTGCCAGCAGTTCCATAGCGGATAACACCGGGGAGCTGTTTTTT. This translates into CASSSIADNTGELFF.

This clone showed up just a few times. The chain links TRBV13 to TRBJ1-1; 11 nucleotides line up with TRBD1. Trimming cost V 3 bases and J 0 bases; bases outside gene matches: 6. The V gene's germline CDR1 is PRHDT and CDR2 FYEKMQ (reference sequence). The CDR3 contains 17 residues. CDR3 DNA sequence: TGTGCCAGCAGCTTTTGGACAGGGGGCGAGGTGAACACTGAAGCTTTCTTT. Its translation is CASSFWTGGEVNTEAFF.

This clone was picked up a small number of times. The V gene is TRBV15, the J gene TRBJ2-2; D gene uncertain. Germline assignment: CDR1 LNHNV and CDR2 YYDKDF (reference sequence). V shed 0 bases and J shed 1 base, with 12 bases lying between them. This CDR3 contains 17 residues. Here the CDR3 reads CATSRDPGTVNTGELFF. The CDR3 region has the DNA TGTGCCACCAGCAGAGATCCAGGAACGGTGAACACCGGGGAGCTGTTTTTT.

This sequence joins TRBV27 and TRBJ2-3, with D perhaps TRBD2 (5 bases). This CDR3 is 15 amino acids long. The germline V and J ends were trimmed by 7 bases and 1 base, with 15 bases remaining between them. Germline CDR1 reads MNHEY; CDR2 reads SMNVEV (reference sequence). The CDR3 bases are TGTGCCAGCACTTCACTAGGGCTGGGCACAGATACGCAGTATTTT. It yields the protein CASTSLGLGTDTQYF.

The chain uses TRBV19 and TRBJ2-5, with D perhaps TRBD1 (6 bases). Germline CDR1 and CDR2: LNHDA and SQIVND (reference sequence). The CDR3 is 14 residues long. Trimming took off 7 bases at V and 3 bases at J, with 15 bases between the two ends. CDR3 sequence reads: CASTGAGEKETQYF. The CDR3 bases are TGTGCCAGTACAGGGGCAGGAGAAAAAGAGACCCAGTACTTC.